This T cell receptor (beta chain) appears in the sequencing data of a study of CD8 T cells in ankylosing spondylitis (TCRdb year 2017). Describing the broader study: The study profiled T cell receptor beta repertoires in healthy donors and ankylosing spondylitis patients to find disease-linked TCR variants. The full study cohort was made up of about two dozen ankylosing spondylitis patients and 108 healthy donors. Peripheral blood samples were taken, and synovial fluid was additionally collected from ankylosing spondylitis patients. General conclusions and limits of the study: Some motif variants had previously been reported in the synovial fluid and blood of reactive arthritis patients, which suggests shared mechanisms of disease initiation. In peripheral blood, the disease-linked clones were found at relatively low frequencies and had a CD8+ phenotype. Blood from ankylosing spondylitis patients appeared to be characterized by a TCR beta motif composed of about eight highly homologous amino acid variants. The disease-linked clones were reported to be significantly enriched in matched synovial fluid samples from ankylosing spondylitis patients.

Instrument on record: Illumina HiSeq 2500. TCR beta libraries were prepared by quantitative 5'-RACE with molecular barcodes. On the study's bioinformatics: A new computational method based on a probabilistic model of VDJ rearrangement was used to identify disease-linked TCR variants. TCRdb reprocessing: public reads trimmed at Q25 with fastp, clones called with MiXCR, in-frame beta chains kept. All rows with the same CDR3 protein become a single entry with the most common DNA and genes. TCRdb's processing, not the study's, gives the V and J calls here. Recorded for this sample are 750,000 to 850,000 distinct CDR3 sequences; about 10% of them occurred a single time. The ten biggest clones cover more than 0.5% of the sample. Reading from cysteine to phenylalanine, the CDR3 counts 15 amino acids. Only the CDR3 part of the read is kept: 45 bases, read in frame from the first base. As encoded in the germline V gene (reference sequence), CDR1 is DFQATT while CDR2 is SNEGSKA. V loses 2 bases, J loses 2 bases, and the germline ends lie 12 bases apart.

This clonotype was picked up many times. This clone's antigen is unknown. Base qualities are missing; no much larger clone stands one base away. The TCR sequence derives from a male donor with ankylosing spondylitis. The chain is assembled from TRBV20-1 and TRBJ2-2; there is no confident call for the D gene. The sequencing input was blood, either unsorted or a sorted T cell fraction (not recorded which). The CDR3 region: CSARSRTVNTGELFF. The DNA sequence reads TGCAGTGCTAGATCCAGGACGGTAAACACCGGGGAGCTGTTTTTT.